A single sample gave rise to the 30 T cell receptor beta chains below, sequenced in a study of T cell clonality in common variable immunodeficiency. Generated by immunoSEQ multiplex PCR, the TCRdb table keeps only in-frame clones and is missing some. This sample carries tens of thousands of clones, none of them present only once. Material for sequencing was peripheral blood mononuclear cells. All receptors derive from a person aged 18 to 70 in good health.

The sample holds many counts of this clone. From the germline J gene comes the end of the CDR3, since the read stops 3 residues before it. The J gene is TRBJ2-3, the V gene TRBV7-9, with D perhaps being TRBD1 or TRBD2 (5 bases each). Germline V CDR1 and CDR2: SEHNR, FQNEAQ (reference sequence). The CDR3 totals 14 residues. V lost 3 bases to trimming and J lost 5 bases, with 12 bases between them. The CDR3 sequence: CASSFEGSIDTQYF. The part of the CDR3 DNA that was read is TGTGCCAGCAGCTTCGAGGGGTCAATAGATACG.

At least ten counts were recorded for this clone. Read coverage stops 3 residues before the CDR3 terminus; the germline J gene supplies the remainder. V and J are TRBV11-3 and TRBJ2-1; 8 bases agree with TRBD2. The CDR3 sequence is 14 residues long. Germline V gene lookup returns CDR1 SGHNT and CDR2 YENEEA. Trimming cost V 1 base and J 6 bases; bases outside gene matches: 2. The chain's CDR3 is CASSLVAGGNEQFF. The DNA read from the CDR3 is TGTGCCAGCAGCTTAGTGGCGGGGGGCAATGAG.

This clone was seen ten or more times. Read data end 3 residues before the CDR3 end; the end is taken from the germline J gene. V usage is TRBV5-1 and J usage is TRBJ2-2; 8 positions match TRBD2. V trimming: 0 bases; J trimming: 3 bases; junction bases outside the gene matches: 1. Germline V gives CDR1 SGHRS, CDR2 YFSETQ. CDR3 length: 15 residues. The DNA read from the CDR3 is TGCGCCAGCAGCTTGGTCGGGGGGGACACCGGGGAG. Amino acid sequence: CASSLVGGDTGE. The full CDR3 is CASSLVGGDTGELFF.

This clone appeared a few times. At one end, the junction sequence differs from germline, possibly due to a read error. The read terminates 3 residues ahead of where the CDR3 ends, so the germline J gene completes it. In the same sample, other DNA sequences code for this CDR3. The chain is built from TRBV18 and TRBJ1-3; D is possibly TRBD1 (6 bases). The CDR3 totals 15 residues. CDR1 is KGHSH and CDR2 is LQKENI in the germline V gene. The part of the CDR3 DNA that was read is TGTGCCAGCTCACCTCGGACAGACTCTGGAAACACG. Amino acids: CASSPRTDSGNT. The whole CDR3 reads CASSPRTDSGNTIYF.

This clone was seen repeatedly, ten times or more. The missing CDR3 end, 3 residues past where the read stops, is filled in from the germline J gene. The chain recombines TRBV19 with TRBJ2-2; perhaps TRBD2 as D (6 bases). This CDR3 contains 16 residues. The germline V gene encodes CDR1 LNHDA and CDR2 SQIVND (reference sequence). The V end was cut by 1 base, the J end by 7 bases, with 16 bases between. CDR3 loop: CASSIGTGGSVGELFF. CDR3 DNA, as far as it was read: TGTGCCAGTAGTATAGGTACCGGGGGAAGTGTCGGGGAG. The full variable domain, in which reference TRBV19 and TRBJ2-2 provide the parts outside the CDR3, is DGGITQSPKYLFRKEGQNVTLSCEQNLNHDAMYWYRQDPGQGLRLIYYSQIVNDFQKGDIAEGYSVSREKKESFPLTVTSAQKNPTAFYLCASSIGTGGSVGELFFGEGSRLTVL.

Details on this clone: The sequenced fragment ends 3 residues before the CDR3 boundary, so the rest is inferred from the germline J gene. V and J are TRBV7-2 and TRBJ1-1; possible D gene TRBD1, 6 bases. CDR3 length: 14 amino acids. V shed 5 bases and J shed 5 bases, with 15 bases lying between them. Germline CDR1 is SGHTA and CDR2 is FQGNSA. The chain's CDR3 is CASSPTGYRTEAFF. Incomplete CDR3 DNA: TGTGCCAGCAGCCCAACAGGGTATCGGACTGAA.

The sample holds many counts of this clone. The read finishes 3 residues shy of the CDR3 end, and the germline J gene is used to complete it. The genes are TRBV20-1 and TRBJ1-6; a weak D match, TRBD1 (5 bases). The CDR3 has 15 amino acids. The V gene's germline CDR1 is DFQATT and CDR2 SNEGSKA (reference sequence). V lost 3 bases and J 0 bases, leaving 9 bases between the germline ends. The CDR3 sequence is CSASFDSSYNSPLHF. The CDR3 DNA, read in part, is TGCAGTGCTAGTTTCGACAGCTCCTATAATTCACCC.

This clone was seen repeatedly, ten times or more. The CDR3 end falls 3 residues outside the read, so it is completed with the germline J gene. The J gene is TRBJ2-3, the V gene TRBV30, with 15 bases identical to TRBD2. V shed 2 bases, J shed 0 bases, and the junction held 9 bases outside the gene matches. This CDR3 is built from 19 residues. Per the germline V gene, CDR1 is GTSNPN and CDR2 is SVGIG (reference sequence). The CDR3 loop reads CAWSQGLAGGITSTDTQYF. CDR3 bases read: TGTGCCTGGAGTCAGGGACTAGCGGGAGGAATTACTAGCACAGATACG. Drawing the rest from reference TRBV30 and TRBJ2-3, the complete variable domain is SQTIHQWPATLVQPVGSPLSLECTVEGTSNPNLYWYRQAAGRGLQLLFYSVGIGQISSEVPQNLSASRPQDRQFILSSKKLLLSDSGFYLCAWSQGLAGGITSTDTQYFGPGTRLTVL.

The sample holds many counts of this clone. The read halts 3 residues ahead of the CDR3 end, with the missing end drawn from the germline J gene. V usage is TRBV5-1 and J usage is TRBJ2-5; TRBD1 is a possible D gene (7 bases). Germline CDR1 is SGHRS and CDR2 is YFSETQ. Trimming took off 4 bases at V and 1 base at J, with 17 bases between the two ends. The CDR3 is 16 amino acids. The CDR3 bases that were read are TGCGCCAGCAGCCCTAGACAGGGAGGATTCCAAGAGACC. It translates to CASSPRQGGFQET. The full CDR3 reads CASSPRQGGFQETQYF.

This clone appeared many times. The CDR3 is cut off 3 residues early in the read; its end comes from the germline J gene. The chain has TRBV30 and TRBJ2-7, with 7 positions matching TRBD1. Germline V gene lookup returns CDR1 GTSNPN and CDR2 SVGIG (reference sequence). This CDR3 comprises 17 residues. With V trimmed by 2 bases and J by 6 bases, 19 bases remained unmatched. The CDR3 protein is CAWSSRRTNRGVTEQYF. The covered CDR3 bases are TGTGCCTGGAGTTCTCGAAGGACCAACAGGGGAGTAACCGAG. Full variable domain (missing parts from reference TRBV30 and TRBJ2-7): SQTIHQWPATLVQPVGSPLSLECTVEGTSNPNLYWYRQAAGRGLQLLFYSVGIGQISSEVPQNLSASRPQDRQFILSSKKLLLSDSGFYLCAWSSRRTNRGVTEQYFGPGTRLTVT.

By proportion, this clone is medium-sized (0.01 to 0.1%). The CDR3 is cut off 3 residues early in the read; its end comes from the germline J gene. The chain is built from TRBV6-1 and TRBJ2-4; 7 bases are shared with TRBD2. Germline CDR1 and CDR2: MNHNS and SASEGT. The trim removed 0 bases at V and 0 bases at J, leaving 5 bases unmatched. CDR3 length: 17 residues. CDR3 sequence: CASSEALAELAKNIQYF. The sequenced part of the CDR3 DNA is TGTGCCAGCAGTGAAGCCCTAGCGGAACTAGCCAAAAACATT.

This clone was picked up a small number of times. The CDR3 is cut off 3 residues early in the read; its end comes from the germline J gene. V and J are TRBV7-3 and TRBJ1-1; possibly TRBD1 for D (5 bases). The CDR3 sequence is 13 residues long. Germline V CDR1 and CDR2: SGHTA, FQGTGA. V dropped 4 bases and J dropped 5 bases, with 11 bases sitting between them. CDR3 loop: CASSSGGGTEAFF. Incomplete CDR3 DNA: TGTGCCAGCAGCTCCGGGGGGGGAACTGAA.

This clone came up a few times. The read stops 3 residues short of the end of the CDR3; the missing end is completed from the germline J gene. The chain has TRBV2 and TRBJ1-2; D is possibly TRBD1 (6 bases). This CDR3 has 13 amino acids. CDR1 is SNHLY, CDR2 FYNNEI, per germline. Trimming cost V 7 bases and J 7 bases, with 16 bases left between them. This chain's CDR3 is CASIGQGIGGYTF. The CDR3 DNA, read in part, is TGTGCCAGCATCGGGCAGGGGATAGGTGGC.

This clone was seen many times. The CDR3 end is not reached by the read, which stops 3 residues before it; the germline J gene fills it in. The V gene is TRBV19, the J gene TRBJ1-2, with D possibly being TRBD1 (5 bases). This CDR3 spans 12 amino acids. Germline-derived CDR1 and CDR2 are LNHDA and SQIVND (reference sequence). Trimming shortened V by 4 bases and J by 6 bases, and 9 bases separated the two germline ends. The CDR3 DNA, read in part, is TGTGCCAGTAGTAGGCAGGGAAATGGC. Translating it yields CASSRQGNG. The whole CDR3 region reads CASSRQGNGYTF. The whole variable domain, remainder taken from reference TRBV19 and TRBJ1-2, is DGGITQSPKYLFRKEGQNVTLSCEQNLNHDAMYWYRQDPGQGLRLIYYSQIVNDFQKGDIAEGYSVSREKKESFPLTVTSAQKNPTAFYLCASSRQGNGYTFGSGTRLTVV.

This clone occurred many times. The CDR3 goes on 3 residues after the read ends, and that part is filled in from the germline J gene. The chain couples TRBV5-1 to TRBJ1-1; D call uncertain. Trimming stripped 0 bases from V and 1 base from J, with 10 bases between. The CDR3 length is 15 residues. Germline loops: CDR1 SGHRS, CDR2 YFSETQ. The CDR3 sequence: CASSLGAASNTEAFF. The sequenced CDR3 bases are TGCGCCAGCAGCTTGGGGGCCGCTTCGAACACTGAA. The full variable domain, with the rest looked up from reference TRBV5-1 and TRBJ1-1, is KAGVTQTPRYLIKTRGQQVTLSCSPISGHRSVSWYQQTPGQGLQFLFEYFSETQRNKGNFPGRFSGRQFSNSRSEMNVSTLELGDSALYLCASSLGAASNTEAFFGQGTRLTVV.

This clone was counted many times. The CDR3 end lies 3 residues beyond the end of the read and is filled in from the germline J gene. This rearrangement joins TRBV19 to TRBJ1-2, with 8 bases aligning to TRBD1. This CDR3 contains 12 residues. The germline CDR1 and CDR2 sequences are LNHDA and SQIVND (reference sequence). The ends lost 4 bases at V and 7 bases at J; junction bases unmatched: 2. The CDR3 DNA, read in part, is TGTGCCAGTAGTAAGGACAGGGTTGGC. It codes for CASSKDRVG. The whole CDR3 reads CASSKDRVGYTF.

At least ten counts were recorded for this clone. The read comes to an end 3 residues before the CDR3 does, leaving the germline J gene to fill in the end. V gene TRBV20-1 combines with J gene TRBJ2-5, with 7 bases lining up with TRBD1. V was clipped by 6 bases and J by 1 base; unmatched bases: 5. Germline CDR1 DFQATT, CDR2 SNEGSKA (reference sequence). CDR3 length: 13 amino acids. Incomplete CDR3 DNA: TGCAGTGCAGTTACAGGGGCCCAAGAGACC. It encodes CSAVTGAQET. The CDR3 reads in full as CSAVTGAQETQYF.

Details on this clone: With a much larger clone just one base away, this may be a read error. The read stops 3 residues short of the end of the CDR3; the missing end is completed from the germline J gene. V gene TRBV19 combines with J gene TRBJ2-2, with D possibly TRBD1 on 7 matching bases. In germline, CDR1 is LNHDA, CDR2 SQIVND (reference sequence). The CDR3 is 19 residues long. Partial CDR3 DNA: TGTGCCAGTATCTTGGGGGCAGGCAGGGGGGCCCCTGGGGCCAACGTG. The encoded protein is CASILGAGRGAPGANV. The complete CDR3 reads CASILGAGRGAPGANVLFF.

The table lists this clone with many counts. The read halts 3 residues ahead of the CDR3 end, with the missing end drawn from the germline J gene. The chain is built from TRBV20-1 and TRBJ1-2; TRBD1 aligns across 8 bases. The CDR3 sequence is 13 residues long. V gave up 0 bases and J gave up 5 bases; unmatched junction bases: 2. Germline-derived CDR1 and CDR2 are DFQATT and SNEGSKA (reference sequence). Incomplete CDR3 DNA: TGCAGTGCTAGAGAACAGGGGGAATATGGC. Protein sequence: CSAREQGEYG. The CDR3, in full, reads CSAREQGEYGYTF.

This clone was seen ten or more times. The read is 3 residues too short to cover the CDR3 end, so that end is filled in from the germline J gene. The chain has TRBV30 and TRBJ2-5; 8 nucleotides align to TRBD2. Germline V CDR1 and CDR2: GTSNPN, SVGIG (reference sequence). The CDR3 is 15 residues long. Trimming at V came to 4 bases and at J to 5 bases, leaving 12 bases not matched to a gene. Partial CDR3 DNA: TGTGCCTGGAACAGAGCGGGGGCCGCCGGGGAGACC. Protein: CAWNRAGAAGET. The entire CDR3 protein is CAWNRAGAAGETQYF.

This clone has at least ten counts. The CDR3 goes on 3 residues after the read ends, and that part is filled in from the germline J gene. V and J are TRBV5-1 and TRBJ2-7; a weak D match, TRBD1 (5 bases). Between the trimmed V and J ends, which lost 7 bases and 4 bases, there was a span of 21 bases. Germline V gene lookup returns CDR1 SGHRS and CDR2 YFSETQ. The CDR3 loop spans 15 amino acids. The CDR3 reads CASSQQGTQVYEQYF. Incomplete CDR3 DNA: TGCGCCAGCTCTCAGCAGGGTACCCAAGTGTACGAG.

There are many counts of this clone. Incomplete CDR3 DNA: TGTGCCTGGACCTCCGGGGTTGGC. Amino acids: CAWTSGVG. The complete CDR3 reads CAWTSGVGYTF. V and J are TRBV30 and TRBJ1-2; no clear D. The read gets to within 3 residues of the CDR3 end, and the germline J gene fills in the rest. Germline CDR1 reads GTSNPN; CDR2 reads SVGIG (reference sequence). This CDR3 region has 11 residues. V was trimmed by 4 bases and J by 7 bases, leaving 10 bases between them.

In its sample, this clone was seen many times. The sequence runs out 3 residues before the end of the CDR3; the remainder is reconstructed from the germline J gene. The genes are TRBV5-1 and TRBJ1-4, with 9 bases aligning to TRBD1. CDR1 and CDR2 (germline): SGHRS, YFSETQ. This CDR3 is built from 15 residues. Unmatched junction bases numbered 4, after V lost 2 bases and J lost 5 bases. CDR3 residues: CASSFLGTGNEKLFF. Partial CDR3 DNA: TGCGCCAGCAGCTTTCTGGGGACAGGGAATGAAAAA.

Turning to this clone: The read terminates 3 residues before the CDR3 end, so the remaining end is supplied by the germline J gene. The V call is TRBV30, the J call TRBJ1-1; 8 bases are shared with TRBD1. The germline CDR1 and CDR2 sequences are GTSNPN and SVGIG (reference sequence). The CDR3 consists of 11 residues. The CDR3 is CAWIEQGGAFF. The covered CDR3 bases are TGTGCCTGGATCGAACAGGGGGGA.

Many counts were recorded for this clone. The CDR3 is cut off 3 residues early in the read; its end comes from the germline J gene. This chain uses TRBV30 with TRBJ1-5; possibly TRBD1 for D (6 bases). The CDR3 spans 14 residues. Germline values: CDR1 GTSNPN, CDR2 SVGIG (reference sequence). Trimming took off 7 bases at V and 0 bases at J, with 13 bases between the two ends. The CDR3 region is CALGDTNSNQPQHF. The DNA read from the CDR3 is TGTGCCTTGGGGGACACAAATAGCAATCAGCCC.

This clone appeared many times. The read ends 3 residues early relative to the CDR3; the germline J gene fills the gap. V is TRBV23-1 and J is TRBJ1-3; D remains ambiguous. TRBV23-1 is known as an ORF, though its function is uncertain. This CDR3 region has 16 residues. The V end was cut by 4 bases, the J end by 2 bases, with 15 bases between. The CDR3 reads CASSPQERRAGNTIYF. The sequenced CDR3 bases are TGCGCCAGCAGTCCCCAAGAAAGAAGGGCTGGAAACACC.

This clone was observed a few times. The missing CDR3 end, 3 residues past where the read stops, is filled in from the germline J gene. The rearrangement joins TRBV2 to TRBJ2-3, with unresolved D. This CDR3 contains 15 residues. CDR1 is SNHLY and CDR2 is FYNNEI in the germline V gene. The CDR3 DNA, read in part, is TGTGCCAGCAGATTGACCGTCCGCGGCGGTCAGCCG. Translated: CASRLTVRGGQP. The entire CDR3 is CASRLTVRGGQPQYF.

This clone was seen many times. Read sequence stops 3 residues before the CDR3 end, and the germline J gene provides the missing end. J is TRBJ1-1 and V is TRBV20-1; D possibly corresponds to TRBD1 (5 bases). The germline V gene has CDR1 DFQATT and CDR2 SNEGSKA (reference sequence). The CDR3 covers 14 residues. Trimming took off 3 bases at V and 1 base at J, with 12 bases between the two ends. The CDR3 here is CSARPRGGNTEAFF. The sequenced CDR3 bases are TGCAGTGCTAGGCCCCGCGGGGGGAACACTGAA.

In its sample, this clone was seen many times. The CDR3 end lies 3 residues beyond the end of the read and is filled in from the germline J gene. The V gene is TRBV20-1, the J gene TRBJ1-5; TRBD1 is a possible D gene (5 bases). Trimming took 3 bases from V and 4 from J, leaving 7 bases between them. This CDR3 has 12 residues. The germline CDR1 and CDR2 sequences are DFQATT and SNEGSKA (reference sequence). The DNA read from the CDR3 is TGCAGTGCTAGGCAGGGTAATCAGCCC. This translates into CSARQGNQP. The whole CDR3 is CSARQGNQPQHF.

This clone was detected only a few times. The sequence runs out 3 residues before the end of the CDR3; the remainder is reconstructed from the germline J gene. The chain carries TRBV19 and TRBJ2-5, with 8 bases aligning to TRBD1. This CDR3 has 14 residues. Losses at the gene ends were 3 bases for V and 3 bases for J; bases not matched to a gene: 3. Germline V gene lookup returns CDR1 LNHDA and CDR2 SQIVND (reference sequence). The covered CDR3 bases are TGTGCCAGTAGTATCGGGACAGGTAAAGAGACC. As protein: CASSIGTGKET. The full CDR3 protein is CASSIGTGKETQYF.